This TCR beta chain derives from a study of blood T cell repertoires in COVID-19. The overall study: Acute and convalescent COVID-19 specimens originated in the United States, Italy and Spain.

Original processing methods: For nucleated cells, counts were estimated from reference gene primer amplification. The data were produced by immunoSEQ multiplex PCR, yet TCRdb's version contains in-frame clones alone and is incomplete. The DNA gave D and trimming, while V, J and clone size come from that table. Among around 130,000 clones listed, about 88% were seen once. This clone was recorded only once. The length of the CDR3 is 14 residues. Looked up from germline, CDR1 is SGDLS and CDR2 is YYNGEE. Unmatched junction bases numbered 11, after V lost 4 bases and J lost 11 bases. Sequenced sample: peripheral blood. The source is a woman aged 80 or older with acute or convalescent COVID-19. V usage is TRBV9 and J usage is TRBJ1-1, with TRBD1 identical over 10 bases. The CDR3 region has the DNA TGTGCCAGCAGCCCTGGGACAGGGGTTTTTGGGGCTTTCTTT. It yields the protein CASSPGTGVFGAFF.